This T cell receptor beta chain was retrieved from a study of T-cell memory formation after mild COVID-19. For the study at large: TCR clusters were mostly donor specific.

This clonotype was picked up a small number of times. TCRdb processed the 5' RACE reads anew with MiXCR; each CDR3 protein has one entry. The data show hundreds of thousands of distinct CDR3 sequences, less than 20% seen once. The source is a man aged 18-30 years who had mild COVID-19 (a few samples of this study predate the infection). Cell type and time point are not known. The sequencing input was PBMCs or a T cell subset sorted from them (not recorded which).

CDR3 sequence reads: CASSLGSRAGEAFF. CDR3 in DNA: TGCGCCAGCAGCTTGGGATCCAGGGCTGGTGAAGCTTTCTTT. This chain joins TRBV5-1 and TRBJ1-1; tentative D call: TRBD1 (5 bases). CDR3 size: 14 residues. V dropped 0 bases and J dropped 7 bases, with 13 bases sitting between them. Germline-derived CDR1 and CDR2 are SGHRS and YFSETQ.